These T cell receptor beta chains were read from a single sample in a study of blood T cell repertoires in COVID-19. Sequenced by immunoSEQ multiplex PCR; TCRdb stores in-frame clones only, minus some. The sample carries under 150,000 clones, around 85% recorded once. The specimen sequenced was PBMCs or T cells enriched from blood (not recorded which). The receptor set was obtained from a woman aged 40 to 50 who had recovered from COVID-19. Each CDR3 is given with its conserved first and last residue. D genes are given only for firm matches. For some rows the clone size is stated as once, few or many, or as a class when expanded; others skip it.

j_call | v_call | clone_size | d_call | cdr3_aa | cdr3_nt
TRBJ2-7 | TRBV19 | once | TRBD2 | CASSIDGTSGTYEQYF | TGTGCCAGTAGTATAGATGGGACTAGCGGAACCTACGAGCAGTACTTC
TRBJ2-7 | TRBV3-1/TRBV3-2 | - | TRBD2 | CASSQALAEAYEQYF | TGTGCCAGCAGCCAAGCACTAGCGGAGGCCTACGAGCAGTACTTC
TRBJ2-2 | TRBV18 | - | TRBD1 | CASSAETGETGELFF | TGTGCCAGCTCAGCCGAGACAGGGGAAACCGGGGAGCTGTTTTTT
TRBJ2-1 | TRBV13 | - | - | CASSSNRFKHEQFF | TGTGCCAGCAGCTCCAACAGATTTAAACATGAGCAGTTCTTC
TRBJ1-2 | TRBV3-1/TRBV3-2 | - | - | CASSQVSREGYTF | TGTGCCAGCAGCCAAGTGTCCCGAGAAGGCTACACCTTC
TRBJ2-2 | TRBV25-1 | - | - | CASSDWAANTGELFF | TGTGCCAGCAGTGATTGGGCAGCGAACACCGGGGAGCTGTTTTTT
TRBJ2-7 | TRBV19 | - | - | CASSIGGSEQYF | TGTGCCAGTAGTATTGGAGGATCCGAGCAGTACTTC
TRBJ2-7 | TRBV19 | - | TRBD2 | CASRISGGSSYEQYF | TGTGCCAGTAGGATTAGCGGGGGAAGCTCCTACGAGCAGTACTTC
TRBJ2-2 | TRBV11-2 | - | TRBD1 | CASRLIRDRGAGELFF | TGTGCCAGCAGACTTATCCGGGACAGGGGGGCCGGGGAGCTGTTTTTT
TRBJ2-7 | TRBV28 | - | - | CASSSTTTEQYF | TGTGCCAGCAGTTCTACTACCACCGAGCAGTACTTC
TRBJ1-1 | TRBV12-5 | - | - | CASGLVPRARDTEAFF | TGTGCTAGTGGTTTGGTACCCAGGGCCCGGGACACTGAAGCTTTCTTT
TRBJ2-5 | TRBV3-1/TRBV3-2 | - | - | CASRNILPGGGETQYF | TGTGCCAGCAGAAACATCCTTCCGGGAGGGGGCGAGACCCAGTACTTC
TRBJ1-1 | TRBV7-9 | - | - | CASSIGFDTEAFF | TGTGCCAGCAGCATCGGGTTCGACACTGAAGCTTTCTTT
TRBJ1-1 | TRBV10-3 | - | - | CAISESGLGGRNTEAFF | TGTGCCATCAGTGAGTCGGGGTTGGGGGGGAGAAACACTGAAGCTTTCTTT
TRBJ1-1 | TRBV27 | - | TRBD1 | CASSLGQSANTEAFF | TGTGCCAGCAGTTTGGGACAGTCCGCGAACACTGAAGCTTTCTTT
TRBJ2-1 | TRBV6-5 | - | - | CASSSRSSYNEQFF | TGTGCCAGCAGTTCTAGGAGTTCCTACAATGAGCAGTTCTTC
TRBJ2-7 | TRBV19 | - | TRBD2 | CASSITSGVTYEQYF | TGTGCCAGTAGTATAACTAGCGGAGTGACCTACGAGCAGTACTTC
TRBJ1-3 | TRBV13 | - | TRBD1 | CASRGGFGSGNTIYF | TGTGCCAGCAGAGGGGGCTTTGGGTCTGGAAACACCATATATTTT
TRBJ2-1 | TRBV2 | - | TRBD2 | CASQLAGGPREQFF | TGTGCCAGCCAACTAGCGGGGGGGCCTCGTGAGCAGTTCTTC
TRBJ2-7 | TRBV7-6 | - | - | CASGSGPTEQYF | TGTGCCAGCGGCTCTGGCCCCACCGAGCAGTACTTC
TRBJ2-6 | TRBV9 | - | - | CASSVSGGTSGANVLTF | TGTGCCAGCAGCGTTAGTGGAGGGACCTCTGGGGCCAACGTCCTGACTTTC
TRBJ1-2 | TRBV5-5 | - | - | CASSPGGGYYGYTF | TGTGCCAGCAGTCCGGGCGGGGGCTACTATGGCTACACCTTC
TRBJ2-2 | TRBV30 | few | TRBD2 | CAWQSGANTGELFF | TGTGCCTGGCAGAGCGGGGCTAACACCGGGGAGCTGTTTTTT
TRBJ1-6 | TRBV7-6 | - | - | CASSSGTLLYHSPLHF | TGTGCCAGCAGCTCCGGGACACTACTTTACCATTCACCCCTCCACTTT